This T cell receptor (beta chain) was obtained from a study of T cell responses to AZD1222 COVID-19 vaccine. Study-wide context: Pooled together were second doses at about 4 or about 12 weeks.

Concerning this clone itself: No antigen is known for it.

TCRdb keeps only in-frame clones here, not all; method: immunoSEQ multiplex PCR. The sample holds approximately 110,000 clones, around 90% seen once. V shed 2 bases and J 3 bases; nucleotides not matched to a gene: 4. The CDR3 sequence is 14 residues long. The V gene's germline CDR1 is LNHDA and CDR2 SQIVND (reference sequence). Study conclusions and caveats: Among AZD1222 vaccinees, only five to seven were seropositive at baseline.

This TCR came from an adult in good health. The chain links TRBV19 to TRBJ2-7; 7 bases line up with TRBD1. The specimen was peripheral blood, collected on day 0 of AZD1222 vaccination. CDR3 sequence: CASSIRDRVYEQYF. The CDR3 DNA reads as TGTGCCAGTAGTATACGGGACAGAGTCTACGAGCAGTACTTC.